This TCR beta chain was found in a study of T cells after yellow fever vaccination. Regarding the study as a whole: Detected again after the booster were most primary-vaccination clones, at 96% CD4 and around 91% CD8.

TCRdb fed the 5' RACE reads into MiXCR, producing one record per CDR3 protein. The sample holds about 360,000 distinct CDR3 sequences; over 5% are singletons and the top ten take over 14%. This clonotype was detected only a few times. As yet, its antigen is unknown. Germline V CDR1 and CDR2: SGHVS, FNYEAQ. J lost 5 bases, V lost 1 base, and 5 bases had no gene match. The CDR3 covers 14 residues. This receptor was taken from a man younger than 40 who received the YFV17D yellow fever vaccine. The gene calls are TRBV7-6 and TRBJ2-7; 7 bases are shared with TRBD1. Sequencing was performed on PBMCs, taken 5 days after the yellow fever booster vaccination. This CDR3 is CASSLGTGEDEQYF. The CDR3 DNA reads as TGTGCCAGCAGCTTAGGGACAGGAGAGGACGAGCAGTACTTC.